The 23 T cell receptor beta chains given below trace back to one sample, sequenced in a study of identical twins. TCRdb analysed the 5' RACE reads with MiXCR anew, one entry per CDR3 protein. In the table there are a few hundred thousand distinct CDR3 sequences, nearly 15% of which are singletons. These data were also filed under a second study, of yellow fever vaccine responses in identical twins.

Sequencing was performed on CD4+ T cells sorted from blood. The receptors come from a woman between 18 and 29 years old in good health.

The chain carries TRBV5-1 and TRBJ2-3, with D hard to call. The CDR3 consists of 16 residues. Germline V gene sequence: CDR1 SGHRS, CDR2 YFSETQ. V lost 0 bases and J 3 bases, leaving 14 bases between the germline ends. The CDR3 DNA reads as TGCGCCAGCAGCTTGGGCAGCTCGGCAAGAACAGATACGCAGTATTTT. Encoded protein: CASSLGSSARTDTQYF.

This clonotype showed up many times. The chain employs TRBV5-5 and TRBJ1-6; the D is unclear. V gave up 4 bases and J gave up 3 bases, with 11 bases separating them. This CDR3 is built from 15 residues. Germline V gene sequence: CDR1 SGHKS, CDR2 YYEKEE (reference sequence). The CDR3 spells CASSPRENYNSPLHF. The CDR3 nucleotides are TGTGCCAGCAGCCCCCGAGAGAACTATAATTCACCCCTCCACTTT. The variable domain in full, completed from reference TRBV5-5 and TRBJ1-6, reads DAGVTQSPTHLIKTRGQQVTLRCSPISGHKSVSWYQQVLGQGPQFIFQYYEKEERGRGNFPDRFSARQFPNYSSELNVNALLLGDSALYLCASSPRENYNSPLHFGNGTRLTVT.

This clonotype was seen a handful of times. The rearrangement joins TRBV12-3 or TRBV12-4 to TRBJ1-1; D is uncertain. The CDR3 consists of 13 residues. The V and J ends lost 5 bases and 4 bases respectively, with 11 bases between them. The DNA for the CDR3 is TGTGCCAGCAGTCTTAAGGTTACCACTGAAGCTTTCTTT. Translated: CASSLKVTTEAFF.

This sequence joins TRBV28 and TRBJ1-6; 9 bases are a match to TRBD1. V was clipped by 4 bases and J by 7 bases; unmatched bases: 5. From germline, CDR1 is MDHEN and CDR2 SYDVKM. This CDR3 has 15 amino acids. The CDR3 nucleotides are TGTGCCAGCAGTTCCGGGACAGGGTCCAATTCACCCCTCCACTTT. Translation: CASSSGTGSNSPLHF. Full variable domain (missing parts from reference TRBV28 and TRBJ1-6): DVKVTQSSRYLVKRTGEKVFLECVQDMDHENMFWYRQDPGLGLRLIYFSYDVKMKEKGDIPEGYSVSREKKERFSLILESASTNQTSMYLCASSSGTGSNSPLHFGNGTRLTVT.

There are a few counts of this clonotype. The chain employs TRBV12-3 or TRBV12-4 and TRBJ2-1, with unresolved D. This CDR3 is built from 16 residues. V dropped 5 bases and J dropped 4 bases, with 18 bases sitting between them. CDR3 bases: TGTGCCAGCAGTCCCCCACGCGGAAAAAGATACAATGAGCAGTTCTTC. Its translation: CASSPPRGKRYNEQFF.

The chain has TRBV18 and TRBJ1-1; 7 bases align to TRBD1. The CDR3 is made up of 14 amino acids. The V and J ends lost 6 bases and 2 bases, in that order; junction bases with no gene match: 6. CDR1 is KGHSH, CDR2 LQKENI, per germline. CDR3 amino acids: CASSQQGTNTEAFF. CDR3 sequence (DNA): TGTGCCAGCTCCCAACAGGGGACAAACACTGAAGCTTTCTTT.

This chain connects TRBV12-3 or TRBV12-4 to TRBJ1-1; D unresolved. The CDR3 has 14 residues. With 2 bases removed from V and 1 base from J, the gap between germline ends came to 8 bases. Here the CDR3 DNA reads TGTGCCAGCAGTTTATTGGAGCCGAACACTGAAGCTTTCTTT. It encodes CASSLLEPNTEAFF.

The V and J genes are TRBV10-1 and TRBJ1-1; maybe TRBD1 (6 bases). V lost 2 bases and J 4 bases, leaving 14 bases between the germline ends. CDR1 and CDR2 (germline): WNHNN, SYGVQD (reference sequence). The CDR3 runs to 15 residues. CDR3 region: CASSELTGFGTEAFF. CDR3 nucleotides: TGCGCCAGCAGTGAGCTTACAGGGTTCGGCACTGAAGCTTTCTTT.

This chain links TRBV12-3 or TRBV12-4 with TRBJ1-1, with a tentative D call TRBD1 (5 bases). CDR3 size: 14 residues. V was cut by 8 bases and J by 5 bases, with 18 bases left in between. The CDR3 loop reads CASAKLSGGTEAFF. The DNA for the CDR3 is TGTGCCAGCGCCAAGTTAAGCGGGGGAACTGAAGCTTTCTTT.

V is TRBV29-1 and J is TRBJ2-1, with 13 bases that match TRBD2. The CDR3 is 15 amino acids. V shed 7 bases and J 4 bases; nucleotides not matched to a gene: 7. Looked up from germline, CDR1 is SQVTM and CDR2 is ANQGSEA. The CDR3 region has the DNA TGCAGCGCCCGGACTAGCGGGGGAGTGTACAATGAGCAGTTCTTC. The encoded protein is CSARTSGGVYNEQFF.

This clonotype was seen at least ten times. The chain employs TRBV12-3 or TRBV12-4 and TRBJ2-3, with D hard to call. CDR3 length: 15 amino acids. Trimming removed 2 bases at V and 0 bases at J, with 9 bases between. This CDR3 is CASSLMSASTDTQYF. DNA of the CDR3: TGTGCCAGCAGTTTAATGTCGGCTAGCACAGATACGCAGTATTTT.

This clonotype has more than one count but fewer than ten. This chain links TRBV11-2 with TRBJ2-5; tentatively, D is TRBD1 (5 bases). The CDR3 extends over 15 amino acids. Trimming shortened V by 5 bases and J by 4 bases, and 17 bases separated the two germline ends. Germline CDR1 is SGHAT and CDR2 is FQNNGV. Written as DNA, the CDR3 is TGTGCCAGCAGCCCAGGGCCCACCCCGGGAGAGACCCAGTACTTC. It translates to CASSPGPTPGETQYF.

In this sample, this clonotype turned up a few times. This chain uses TRBV11-2 with TRBJ2-7, with D hard to call. Trimming left V 5 bases short and J 0 bases short, with 8 bases between. In germline, CDR1 is SGHAT, CDR2 FQNNGV. The CDR3 has 13 residues. CDR3 region: CASSLGFSYEQYV. For the CDR3, the DNA is TGTGCCAGCAGCCTAGGGTTCTCCTACGAGCAGTACGTC.

This rearrangement joins TRBV6-1 to TRBJ2-7; 8 nucleotides agree with TRBD1. The CDR3 spans 15 residues. Germline lookup yields CDR1 MNHNS and CDR2 SASEGT. V was pared by 6 bases and J by 2 bases, with 9 bases of the junction left unmatched. The CDR3 DNA sequence: TGTGCCAGCAGAACTCCCGGGACAGGCACCTACGAGCAGTACTTC. Protein: CASRTPGTGTYEQYF.

The V and J genes are TRBV12-3 or TRBV12-4 and TRBJ1-1; a possible D gene is TRBD1 (6 bases). This CDR3 is built from 14 residues. The V end was cut by 5 bases, the J end by 0 bases, with 10 bases between. CDR3 amino acids: CASSAYRVNTEAFF. As DNA, the CDR3 is TGTGCCAGCAGTGCCTACAGGGTGAACACTGAAGCTTTCTTT.

The chain couples TRBV19 to TRBJ2-7; unclear D gene. CDR3 length equals 17 residues. V shed 2 bases and J shed 0 bases, with 17 bases lying between them. Germline V lookup: CDR1 LNHDA, CDR2 SQIVND (reference sequence). CDR3 sequence: CASSISPRRTGSYEQYF. The CDR3 DNA is TGTGCCAGTAGTATATCTCCCAGAAGGACGGGCTCCTACGAGCAGTACTTC.

The V and J genes are TRBV10-3 and TRBJ1-6; D gene unclear. CDR1 ENHRY and CDR2 SYGVKD come from the germline V gene. V shed 1 base and J shed 6 bases, with 16 bases lying between them. The CDR3 consists of 17 residues. The CDR3 loop is CAISELGHKDANSPLHF. CDR3 nucleotide sequence: TGTGCCATCAGTGAGTTGGGCCATAAGGATGCTAATTCACCCCTCCACTTT.

This clonotype came up a few times. This sequence joins TRBV20-1 and TRBJ2-7; TRBD2 might be the D (5 bases). V lost 6 bases and J 3 bases, leaving 15 bases between the germline ends. Germline assignment: CDR1 DFQATT and CDR2 SNEGSKA (reference sequence). The CDR3 is 13 amino acids. CDR3 bases: TGCAGTGCCCGCGACGGGGTGGGCTACGAGCAGTACTTC. Its protein product is CSARDGVGYEQYF.

This clonotype was found a few times. The rearrangement links TRBV7-9 to TRBJ2-1, with D possibly matching TRBD2 (6 bases). CDR1 SEHNR and CDR2 FQNEAQ come from the germline V gene (reference sequence). Between the trimmed V and J ends, which lost 3 bases and 6 bases, there was a span of 12 bases. The CDR3 covers 14 residues. CDR3: CASSFGSTGNEQFF. CDR3 nucleotides: TGTGCCAGCAGCTTCGGGAGTACGGGCAATGAGCAGTTCTTC.

The chain uses TRBV10-3 and TRBJ1-2, with a tentative D call TRBD1 (5 bases). Per germline, CDR1 ENHRY and CDR2 SYGVKD. This CDR3 spans 13 amino acids. The V gene lost 2 bases and the J gene lost 3 bases, with 7 bases spanning the gap. CDR3 coding DNA: TGTGCCATCAGTGAGGGGGGGGACTATGGCTACACCTTC. Protein product: CAISEGGDYGYTF.

This clonotype was seen only a few times. The chain is built from TRBV20-1 and TRBJ2-5; 7 bases fit TRBD1. CDR1 DFQATT and CDR2 SNEGSKA come from the germline V gene (reference sequence). The CDR3 contains 15 residues. The V segment lost 4 bases and the J segment 0 bases; nucleotides outside the gene matches: 8. For the CDR3, the DNA is TGCAGTGCTAAGACAGGGTCTGGGTACCAAGAGACCCAGTACTTC. Residues: CSAKTGSGYQETQYF.

V usage is TRBV20-1 and J usage is TRBJ1-5; 7 bases are a match to TRBD1. Trimming at V came to 5 bases and at J to 5 bases, leaving 6 bases not matched to a gene. Germline V gene data show CDR1 as DFQATT and CDR2 as SNEGSKA (reference sequence). CDR3 length equals 13 residues. The CDR3 sequence is CSARTGAYQPQHF. The DNA for the CDR3 is TGCAGTGCTCGAACAGGGGCGTATCAGCCCCAGCATTTT.

This rearrangement joins TRBV27 to TRBJ2-3, with a weak D call TRBD1 (5 bases). The CDR3 sequence is 17 residues long. The V gene lost 2 bases and the J gene lost 0 bases, with 15 bases spanning the gap. Germline V gives CDR1 MNHEY, CDR2 SMNVEV (reference sequence). The CDR3 bases are TGTGCCAGCAGTTTACGCCCCCACAGGCCGAGCACAGATACGCAGTATTTT. As protein: CASSLRPHRPSTDTQYF.